This passage covers 5 T cell receptor beta chains from one sample sequenced in a study of cytomegalovirus exposure and HLA in healthy donors. PCR amplification relied on 60 Vbeta primers (plus 13 Jbeta primers). Only in-frame clones appear in the TCRdb table, and some are missing; sequencing was by immunoSEQ multiplex PCR. The data show about 160,000 clones, roughly 82% seen once. The sequenced material came from PBMCs. The receptors stem from a man in his forties or fifties in good health and CMV-seropositive.

The rearrangement joins TRBV4-2 to TRBJ2-7; 8 bases align to TRBD1. The CDR3 has 17 residues. The V gene's germline CDR1 is LGHNA and CDR2 YNFKEQ. Germline trimming cut 0 bases from V and 0 bases from J; bases unmatched to any gene: 7. The CDR3 nucleotides read TGTGCCAGCAGCCAAGAACGTCGGACAGGGCCCTCCTACGAGCAGTACTTC. This translates into CASSQERRTGPSYEQYF.

The rearrangement joins TRBV29-1 to TRBJ1-5; D is undetermined. This CDR3 is 13 amino acids long. The ends were cut back, 0 bases at V and 4 bases at J, with 7 bases in the middle. Germline loops: CDR1 SQVTM, CDR2 ANQGSEA. Here the CDR3 DNA reads TGCAGCGTTGAAGACGGGTGGAATCAGCCCCAGCATTTT. It yields the protein CSVEDGWNQPQHF. The whole variable domain, filled in from reference TRBV29-1 and TRBJ1-5, reads SAVISQKPSRDICQRGTSLTIQCQVDSQVTMMFWYRQQPGQSLTLIATANQGSEATYESGFVIDKFPISRPNLTFSTLTVSNMSPEDSSIYLCSVEDGWNQPQHFGDGTRLSIL.

Comment on this clone: Sequence at one end of the junction differs from germline and may be a read error. The chain links TRBV4-3 to TRBJ2-6, with D possibly TRBD1 on 5 matching bases. The CDR3 length is 14 residues. Germline V gene sequence: CDR1 LGHNA, CDR2 YSLEER. CDR3 loop: CASSQSSGANGLTF. In DNA, the CDR3 is TGCGCCAGCAGCCAAAGCTCTGGGGCCAACGGCCTGACTTTC.

The chain carries TRBV7-4 and TRBJ1-3; no clear D gene. In germline, CDR1 is SGHVT, CDR2 SQSDAQ. The CDR3 has 15 amino acids. V gave up 1 base and J gave up 1 base, with 8 bases separating them. As DNA, the CDR3 is TGTGCCAGCAGCTTAGTCGCGGTTTCTGGAAACACCATATATTTT. The encoded protein is CASSLVAVSGNTIYF.

The rearrangement joins TRBV2 to TRBJ2-1; D not certain. Looked up from germline, CDR1 is SNHLY and CDR2 is FYNNEI. V was shortened by 6 bases and J by 7 bases, with 10 bases between the two germline ends. This CDR3 contains 12 residues. Written as DNA, the CDR3 is TGTGCCAGCAGGGGTCTAGGAAATGAGCAGTTCTTC. This encodes CASRGLGNEQFF.